A single T cell receptor beta chain is shown here with its context. The antigen is unknown. The data stem from a study of cytomegalovirus exposure and HLA in healthy donors. Study results and caveats: In vitro assays verified that a few CMV-associated chains recognized CMV antigens specifically. Published work reported that the classifier diagnosed cytomegalovirus status with high specificity and sensitivity. The authors listed roughly 150 TCR beta chains as cytomegalovirus-associated.

The PCR was carried out with 60 Vbeta primers and 13 Jbeta primers. Profiled with immunoSEQ multiplex PCR; TCRdb holds only in-frame clones, not every one. Its table records about 200,000 clones. From germline, CDR1 is LNHDA and CDR2 SQIVND (reference sequence). V was shortened by 3 bases and J by 7 bases, with 21 bases between the two germline ends. The CDR3 sequence is 16 residues long. The origin of this receptor is a girl aged 2-10 years in good health and CMV-seropositive. Sequenced material: PBMCs. V gene TRBV19 combines with J gene TRBJ1-2, with no clear D. Written as DNA, the CDR3 is TGTGCCAGTAGTATCACGGCGCTACCCGCTGGGAGTGGCTACACCTTC. This translates into CASSITALPAGSGYTF.